This TCR beta chain was observed in a study of cytomegalovirus exposure and HLA in healthy donors. Study conclusions and caveats: Cytomegalovirus association was assigned to 170 or so TCR beta chains. The TCR clusters that emerged in the first cohort tended, a later analysis found, to co-occur in the 120 validation repertoires. Reported results showed that the classifier diagnosed cytomegalovirus status with high specificity and sensitivity.

The V end lost 9 bases, the J end lost 5 bases, and 19 bases lay between the germline ends. CDR3 size: 15 residues. The germline CDR1 and CDR2 sequences are MDHEN and SYDVKM. Concerning this clone: Its target is unknown.

The assay was immunoSEQ multiplex PCR, and TCRdb's table has in-frame clones only and misses some. The sample has about 56,000 clones; around nine tenths are singletons. The clonotype comes from a man younger than 30 in good health and CMV-seronegative. This rearrangement joins TRBV28 to TRBJ2-2; D is uncertain. The sample consisted of PBMCs. DNA of the CDR3: TGTGCCAGTTCCCGGGTTTCAGATGGGACCGGGGAGCTGTTTTTT. Residues: CASSRVSDGTGELFF. Filled out from reference TRBV28 and TRBJ2-2, the complete variable domain reads DVKVTQSSRYLVKRTGEKVFLECVQDMDHENMFWYRQDPGLGLRLIYFSYDVKMKEKGDIPEGYSVSREKKERFSLILESASTNQTSMYLCASSRVSDGTGELFFGEGSRLTVL.